This TCR beta chain was observed in a study of blood T cell repertoires in COVID-19. Study-wide context: Sites across the United States, Italy and Spain contributed samples from acute and convalescent COVID-19. T cells, B-cell-depleted T cells, or PBMCs supplied cDNA or gDNA.

V shed 7 bases and J shed 1 base, with 10 bases lying between them. The germline V gene encodes CDR1 SEHNR and CDR2 FQNEAQ (reference sequence). The CDR3 loop spans 13 amino acids. Original data processing: Reference gene primers were amplified, and this amplification served to estimate nucleated cell counts. The data were produced by immunoSEQ multiplex PCR, yet TCRdb's version contains in-frame clones alone and is incomplete. The V and J calls and clone size come from that table; D and trimming were worked out from the DNA. The data hold about 150,000 clones, with around 83% observed a single time.

The sequencing sample was made of peripheral blood. This TCR was recovered from a woman in her fifties or sixties with acute or convalescent COVID-19. The J gene is TRBJ2-5, the V gene TRBV7-9; possible D gene TRBD1, 5 bases. This CDR3 reads CASTRTTQETQYF. As DNA, the CDR3 is TGTGCCAGCACCCGGACAACCCAAGAGACCCAGTACTTC.